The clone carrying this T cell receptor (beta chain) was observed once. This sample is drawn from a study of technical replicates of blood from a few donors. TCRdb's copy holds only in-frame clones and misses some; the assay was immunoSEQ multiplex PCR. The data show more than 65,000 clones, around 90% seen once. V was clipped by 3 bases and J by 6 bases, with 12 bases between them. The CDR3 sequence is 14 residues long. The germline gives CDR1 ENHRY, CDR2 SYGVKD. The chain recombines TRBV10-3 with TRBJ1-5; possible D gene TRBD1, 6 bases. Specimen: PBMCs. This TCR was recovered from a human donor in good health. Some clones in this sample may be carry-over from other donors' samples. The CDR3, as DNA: TGTGCCATCAGTGACGATGGGGGCAGTCAGCCCCAGCATTTT. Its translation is CAISDDGGSQPQHF.